These 5 T cell receptor beta chains were sequenced from one sample in a study of blood T cell repertoires in COVID-19. Here immunoSEQ multiplex PCR was the method, and the copy in TCRdb shows in-frame clones only, minus some. The data hold 150,000 to 200,000 clones, with around 90% observed a single time. What was sequenced was peripheral blood. These receptors all stem from a man in his sixties with acute or convalescent COVID-19.

This chain joins TRBV27 and TRBJ2-5; 7 bases are shared with TRBD1. The trim removed 5 bases at V and 9 bases at J, leaving 9 bases unmatched. This CDR3 is built from 13 residues. In germline, CDR1 is MNHEY, CDR2 SMNVEV (reference sequence). In DNA form, the CDR3 reads TGTGCCAGCAGTGCTTCCGGCCAGGGGGCCCAGTACTTC. Its protein is CASSASGQGAQYF.

The chain carries TRBV5-1 and TRBJ1-3, with 7 bases that match TRBD1. The V gene end was trimmed by 1 base and the J gene end by 0 bases; junction bases not matched to a gene: 10. The germline CDR1 and CDR2 sequences are SGHRS and YFSETQ. The CDR3 loop spans 18 amino acids. The CDR3 loop is CASSLSPGQSFSGNTIYF. For the CDR3, the DNA is TGCGCCAGCAGCTTGTCCCCGGGACAGAGTTTCTCTGGAAACACCATATATTTT.

With regard to this clone: The sample contains more than one DNA sequence encoding this CDR3. The V and J genes are TRBV5-4 and TRBJ1-2; TRBD1 matches 8 bases. After removal of 3 bases from V and 3 bases from J, the junction contained 1 base not matched to a gene. The CDR3 totals 13 residues. In germline, CDR1 is SGHNT, CDR2 YYREEE (reference sequence). CDR3 region: CASSSTGDYGYTF. CDR3 coding DNA: TGTGCCAGCAGCTCGACAGGGGACTATGGCTACACCTTC.

The rearrangement joins TRBV7-8 to TRBJ1-5; TRBD1 aligns across 9 bases. Per the germline V gene, CDR1 is SGHVS and CDR2 is FQNEAQ. J lost 5 bases, V lost 10 bases, and 9 bases had no gene match. This CDR3 region has 14 residues. CDR3 in amino acids: CATEPGQGHQPQHF. CDR3 nucleotides: TGTGCCACAGAACCGGGACAGGGCCATCAGCCCCAGCATTTT. The variable domain in full, completed from reference TRBV7-8 and TRBJ1-5, reads GAGVSQSPRYKVAKRGQDVALRCDPISGHVSLFWYQQALGQGPEFLTYFQNEAQLDKSGLPSDRFFAERPEGSVSTLKIQRTQQEDSAVYLCATEPGQGHQPQHFGDGTRLSIL.

This sequence joins TRBV30 and TRBJ2-6; D is ambiguous. The CDR3 runs to 13 residues. CDR1 is GTSNPN and CDR2 is SVGIG in the germline V gene (reference sequence). V was clipped by 0 bases and J by 12 bases, with 12 bases between them. The CDR3 DNA follows: TGTGCCTGGAGTGTATCAGACGCGGTCGTCCTGACTTTC. Translating it yields CAWSVSDAVVLTF.